In this sample, the clone carrying this TCR beta chain turned up once. What it binds is not known. TCRdb processed the 5' RACE reads anew with MiXCR; each CDR3 protein has one entry. The sample has 350,000 to 450,000 distinct CDR3 sequences, roughly a quarter seen once. The data were taken from a study of CD8 T cells in ankylosing spondylitis. General observations from the study: Seemingly distinctive of ankylosing spondylitis blood was a TCR beta motif formed by eight highly homologous variants.

This clonotype was obtained from a male donor with ankylosing spondylitis. What was sequenced was blood, either unsorted or a sorted T cell fraction (not recorded which).

CDR3 protein: CASTRYSSYEQYV. CDR3 sequence (DNA): TGTGCCAGCACTAGGTATAGCTCCTACGAGCAGTACGTC. V usage is TRBV2 and J usage is TRBJ2-7; D is undetermined. V was cut by 7 bases and J by 0 bases, with 10 bases left in between. Germline V gene data show CDR1 as SNHLY and CDR2 as FYNNEI. The CDR3 runs to 13 residues.